This TCR beta chain was identified during a study of CD8 T cells in ankylosing spondylitis. Study-wide points: Disease-linked clones reportedly concentrated significantly in matched ankylosing spondylitis synovial fluid. Made up of about eight highly homologous variants, a TCR beta motif appeared characteristic of ankylosing spondylitis blood. Some motif variants were previously reported in reactive arthritis synovial fluid and blood.

A note on this clonotype: Its antigen is not known.

CDR3 length equals 12 residues. Germline loops: CDR1 SQVTM, CDR2 ANQGSEA. Trimming shortened V by 6 bases and J by 5 bases, and 12 bases separated the two germline ends. Scientists made TCR beta libraries using quantitative 5'-RACE with molecular barcodes. TCRdb analysed the 5' RACE reads with MiXCR anew, one entry per CDR3 protein. This table has over 600,000 distinct CDR3 sequences, 15% to 20% appearing once. The source of this sequence is a male donor with ankylosing spondylitis. What was sequenced was blood, either unsorted or a sorted T cell fraction (not recorded which). V is TRBV29-1 and J is TRBJ2-3; D is perhaps TRBD2 (6 bases). CDR3 protein: CSVGDSVDTQYF. CDR3 bases: TGCAGCGTGGGGGACTCAGTAGATACGCAGTATTTT.